One sample yielded the 16 T cell receptor beta chains listed below, sequenced in a study of T cell responses to AZD1222 COVID-19 vaccine. Measured with immunoSEQ multiplex PCR; TCRdb has only the in-frame clones, and not every one. This table has 120,000 to 150,000 clones, roughly nine tenths appearing once. Source: peripheral blood, taken 28 days after the second AZD1222 dose. The receptors shown here come from an adult who received the AZD1222 COVID-19 vaccine.

This rearrangement joins TRBV20-1 to TRBJ1-4, with D possibly matching TRBD1 (5 bases). This CDR3 is 13 amino acids long. V was clipped by 3 bases and J by 8 bases, with 13 bases between them. CDR1 DFQATT and CDR2 SNEGSKA come from the germline V gene (reference sequence). CDR3 in amino acids: CSASTGGEEKLFF. In DNA form, the CDR3 reads TGCAGTGCTAGTACAGGAGGGGAGGAAAAACTGTTTTTT.

The gene calls are TRBV5-6 and TRBJ1-2; D uncertain. Between the trimmed V and J ends, which lost 4 bases and 4 bases, there was a span of 14 bases. CDR3 length equals 14 residues. Germline-derived CDR1 and CDR2 are SGHDT and YYEEEE. CDR3 in amino acids: CASSSGQATYGYTF. The CDR3 DNA is TGTGCCAGCAGCAGTGGGCAGGCTACCTATGGCTACACCTTC.

This chain connects TRBV6-5 to TRBJ2-7; TRBD2 matches 7 bases. CDR3 size: 13 residues. The ends lost 6 bases at V and 5 bases at J; junction bases unmatched: 7. The germline CDR1 and CDR2 sequences are MNHEY and SVGAGI. CDR3 coding DNA: TGTGCCAGCAGGGGGGACTACCGCGACGAGCAGTACTTC. It is translated as CASRGDYRDEQYF.

The chain joins TRBV30 to TRBJ2-1; TRBD2 matches at 9 bases. This CDR3 is built from 13 residues. J gave up 9 bases and V 2 bases, and 5 bases lay outside the gene matches. The germline V gene has CDR1 GTSNPN and CDR2 SVGIG (reference sequence). The CDR3 sequence is CAWSLSGGSEQFF. The DNA for the CDR3 is TGTGCCTGGAGTTTAAGCGGGGGGAGTGAGCAGTTCTTC.

This clone was detected only once. The chain combines TRBV6-2 or TRBV6-3 with TRBJ2-1; D is unclear. CDR3 length equals 12 residues. Trimming shortened V by 3 bases and J by 6 bases, and 6 bases separated the two germline ends. In germline, CDR1 is MNHEY, CDR2 SVGEGT. CDR3 nucleotide sequence: TGTGCCAGCAGTTATCACCCCAATGAGCAGTTCTTC. Translated: CASSYHPNEQFF.

This rearrangement joins TRBV11-2 to TRBJ2-1, with 7 bases lining up with TRBD1. Germline trimming cut 3 bases from V and 6 bases from J; bases unmatched to any gene: 8. CDR1 and CDR2 from the germline V gene are SGHAT and FQNNGV. CDR3 size: 15 residues. The CDR3 is CASSFYGDSSNEQFF. CDR3 nucleotide sequence: TGTGCCAGCAGCTTTTATGGGGACAGCTCCAATGAGCAGTTCTTC.

The chain recombines TRBV6-5 with TRBJ1-4; D uncertain. Between the trimmed V and J ends, which lost 7 bases and 0 bases, there was a span of 9 bases. Germline values: CDR1 MNHEY, CDR2 SVGAGI. CDR3 length: 14 amino acids. The CDR3 nucleotides read TGTGCCAGCACCACAGTTGCAACTAATGAAAAACTGTTTTTT. It is translated as CASTTVATNEKLFF.

V usage is TRBV5-5 and J usage is TRBJ2-3; TRBD2 aligns across 9 bases. The germline V gene encodes CDR1 SGHKS and CDR2 YYEKEE (reference sequence). The trim removed 0 bases at V and 2 bases at J, leaving 16 bases unmatched. This CDR3 comprises 20 residues. The CDR3 loop reads CASSLVPAGGWGTHTDTQYF. DNA of the CDR3: TGTGCCAGCAGCTTGGTACCAGCGGGAGGTTGGGGGACACACACAGATACGCAGTATTTT.

This sequence joins TRBV6-1 and TRBJ1-4; 7 bases match TRBD1. The junction had 4 bases not matched to a gene; V was cut back by 3 bases and J by 6 bases. The CDR3 covers 14 residues. Germline CDR1 is MNHNS and CDR2 is SASEGT. Here the CDR3 reads CASSETGRHEKLFF. CDR3 nucleotide sequence: TGTGCCAGCAGTGAGACAGGGAGGCATGAAAAACTGTTTTTT.

This sequence joins TRBV30 and TRBJ1-1, with no clear D. V lost 1 base and J 6 bases, leaving 15 bases between the germline ends. Germline V gene lookup returns CDR1 GTSNPN and CDR2 SVGIG (reference sequence). This CDR3 is 14 amino acids long. This CDR3 is CAWSAPPFGAEAFF. The DNA for the CDR3 is TGTGCCTGGAGTGCCCCACCCTTCGGCGCTGAAGCTTTCTTT.

The J gene is TRBJ1-5, the V gene TRBV7-8; D uncertain. Germline V CDR1 and CDR2: SGHVS, FQNEAQ. V was trimmed by 5 bases and J by 0 bases, leaving 8 bases between them. The length of the CDR3 is 14 residues. The CDR3, as DNA: TGTGCCAGCAGCCCGGGATCTAGCAATCAGCCCCAGCATTTT. Translated: CASSPGSSNQPQHF.

The chain carries TRBV6-5 and TRBJ1-2; 8 bases align to TRBD1. With 5 bases clipped from V and 4 bases from J, the junction kept 0 bases outside the gene matches. Germline CDR1 reads MNHEY; CDR2 reads SVGAGI. CDR3 length: 12 amino acids. This CDR3 is CASSQGAYGYTF. In DNA form, the CDR3 reads TGTGCCAGCAGTCAGGGGGCCTATGGCTACACCTTC.

This chain links TRBV5-4 with TRBJ1-2, with 10 bases identical to TRBD1. Germline values: CDR1 SGHNT, CDR2 YYREEE (reference sequence). This CDR3 spans 14 amino acids. The trim removed 4 bases at V and 6 bases at J, leaving 6 bases unmatched. The DNA for the CDR3 is TGTGCCAGCAGCCGCTCCGGGACAGGGGATGGCTACACCTTC. Protein: CASSRSGTGDGYTF. Variable domain in full (rest from reference TRBV5-4 and TRBJ1-2): ETGVTQSPTHLIKTRGQQVTLRCSSQSGHNTVSWYQQALGQGPQFIFQYYREEENGRGNFPPRFSGLQFPNYSSELNVNALELDDSALYLCASSRSGTGDGYTFGSGTRLTVV.

V is TRBV7-9 and J is TRBJ1-2; D might be TRBD1 (5 bases). Per germline, CDR1 SEHNR and CDR2 FQNEAQ (reference sequence). The CDR3 runs to 14 residues. V lost 4 bases and J lost 2, with 11 bases in between. The CDR3 loop is CASSSTGANYGYTF. The DNA of the CDR3 is TGTGCCAGCAGCTCAACAGGAGCCAACTATGGCTACACCTTC.

This sequence joins TRBV19 and TRBJ1-3, with TRBD1 as a possible D gene (5 bases). The germline gives CDR1 LNHDA, CDR2 SQIVND (reference sequence). Trimming took 3 bases from V and 2 from J, leaving 11 bases between them. The CDR3 extends over 15 amino acids. This CDR3 is CASSMYGGAGNTIYF. The CDR3 nucleotides read TGTGCCAGTAGTATGTACGGGGGAGCTGGAAACACCATATATTTT.

The DNA for the CDR3 is TGCGCCAGCAGCCAAGAACCGGGGGGGGACACAGATACGCAGTATTTT. Its protein is CASSQEPGGDTDTQYF. V usage is TRBV4-3 and J usage is TRBJ2-3; 8 positions match TRBD2. In germline, CDR1 is LGHNA, CDR2 YSLEER. This CDR3 spans 16 amino acids. V lost 0 bases and J lost 2; bases outside the gene matches: 4.